Listed below are T cell receptor beta chains from one sample, sequenced in a study of CD4+ T cells in melanoma. The data were produced by immunoSEQ multiplex PCR, yet TCRdb's version contains in-frame clones alone and is incomplete. Of roughly 50,000 clones listed, 80% to 90% were seen once; the top ten hold 12%. The sample consisted of peripheral blood. The receptors derive from a human donor with melanoma. Both conserved end residues are part of each CDR3. Each record gives: J gene, clone size, CDR3 length, D gene, V gene, CDR3 DNA, CDR3 protein. D genes are given only for firm matches. Only some rows state a clone size, as once, few, many or a class for expanded clones.

>TRBJ2-3|NA|14|TRBD2|TRBV5-1
TGCGCCAGCAGTCGGGGGGGCCTCACAGATACGCAGTATTTT
CASSRGGLTDTQYF
>TRBJ1-5|once|13|NA|TRBV19
TGTGCCAGTAGTATAGGAGGGATTCAGCCCCAGCATTTT
CASSIGGIQPQHF
>TRBJ2-1|NA|13|NA|TRBV10-2
TGCGCCAGCACGGCGCGGGGTCGGGATGAGCAGTTCTTC
CASTARGRDEQFF
>TRBJ1-3|NA|15|TRBD1|TRBV28
TGTGCCAGCAGGGTCGACAGGGCGGCTGGAAACACCATATATTTT
CASRVDRAAGNTIYF
>TRBJ2-7|NA|13|NA|TRBV27
TGTGCCAGCAGTTCCGGGGCCCCCTACGAGCAGTACTTC
CASSSGAPYEQYF
>TRBJ1-2|NA|16|NA|TRBV27
TGTGCCAGCAGTAATCACCCACAGGGAGCAGACTATGGCTACACCTTC
CASSNHPQGADYGYTF
>TRBJ2-7|NA|13|NA|TRBV11-3
TGTGCCAGCAGCTTAGCTCTGGGCCGCGAGCAGTACTTC
CASSLALGREQYF
>TRBJ2-1|NA|16|TRBD2|TRBV4-1
TGCGCCAGCAGCAGAACTAGCGGGGGGGCCTTTAATGAGCAGTTCTTC
CASSRTSGGAFNEQFF
>TRBJ2-3|NA|13|NA|TRBV6-1
TGTGCCAGCAGTGCAAGTGTCACAGATACGCAGTATTTT
CASSASVTDTQYF
>TRBJ2-7|NA|14|TRBD1|TRBV6-5
TGTGCCAGCAGCCCCGACAGGGGCCGAGGCGAGCAGTACTTC
CASSPDRGRGEQYF
>TRBJ1-2|NA|13|NA|TRBV9
TGTGCCAGCAGCGTATCGGGTGACTATGGCTACACCTTC
CASSVSGDYGYTF
>TRBJ2-5|NA|15|NA|TRBV7-7
TGTGCTAGCAGCTTAGCTTGGGGGAGTGGAGAGACCCAGTACTTC
CASSLAWGSGETQYF
>TRBJ2-7|NA|14|TRBD1|TRBV9
TGTGCCAGCACGAGGACAGGGGCTCCCTACGAGCAGTACTTC
CASTRTGAPYEQYF
>TRBJ2-2|NA|13|NA|TRBV10-2
TGCGCCAGCAACCCAGGGAACACCGGGGAGCTGTTTTTT
CASNPGNTGELFF
>TRBJ1-4|NA|14|NA|TRBV5-6
TGTGCCAGCAGCTTCAGGTGGGGTAATGAAAAACTGTTTTTT
CASSFRWGNEKLFF
>TRBJ1-1|few|14|NA|TRBV7-2
TGTGCCAGCAGCTTGGGCCAGGGTAGCACTGAAGCTTTCTTT
CASSLGQGSTEAFF
>TRBJ2-1|NA|17|TRBD2|TRBV4-3
TGCGCCAGCAGCCATTCAAGACTAGCGGGGGGGTACAATGAGCAGTTCTTC
CASSHSRLAGGYNEQFF
>TRBJ1-4|NA|16|NA|TRBV7-9
TGTGCCAGCAGCCGATTGTTGGCAGCAACTAATGAAAAACTGTTTTTT
CASSRLLAATNEKLFF
>TRBJ1-2|NA|15|TRBD1|TRBV4-3
TGCGCCAGCAGCCAAGAGTGGAGGACAGGGGTTGGCTACACCTTC
CASSQEWRTGVGYTF
>TRBJ2-5|NA|13|NA|TRBV29-1
TGCAGCGTTGAAGGCGTGTGGGGTGAGACCCAGTACTTC
CSVEGVWGETQYF
>TRBJ2-7|NA|11|NA|TRBV29-1
TGCAGCGCCGGGGAGGTGAGCGAGCAGTACTTC
CSAGEVSEQYF
>TRBJ1-1|few|16|NA|TRBV18
TGTGCCAGCTCAATCTGGGGCAGGGGTTTGGGCACTGAAGCTTTCTTT
CASSIWGRGLGTEAFF
>TRBJ1-2|NA|13|NA|TRBV4-1
TGCGCCAGCAGCCAAGATCCGATCTATGGCTACACCTTC
CASSQDPIYGYTF
>TRBJ2-7|NA|14|NA|TRBV27
TGTGCCAGCAGTGCGGGACCCGTCTGGGTCGAGCAGTACTTC
CASSAGPVWVEQYF
>TRBJ1-5|NA|12|NA|TRBV2
TGTGCCAGCAGTCAGATGGCAGAAACCCAGCATTTT
CASSQMAETQHF
>TRBJ1-2|NA|15|NA|TRBV4-2
TGTGCCAGCAGCCAAACTCTCGCTGCAGGCTATGGCTACACCTTC
CASSQTLAAGYGYTF
>TRBJ1-4|NA|15|NA|TRBV6-5
TGTGCCAGCAGGAGAGGGGGGCGCGAAAAGGGAAAACTGTTTTTT
CASRRGGREKGKLFF
>TRBJ2-3|NA|15|NA|TRBV18
TGTGCCAGCTCACCCCTAGCGCGAAGCACAGATACGCAGTATTTT
CASSPLARSTDTQYF
>TRBJ2-7|NA|16|TRBD1|TRBV10-3
TGTGCCATCAGTGAGTCGGACGGGACAGGTTCCTACGAGCAGTACTTC
CAISESDGTGSYEQYF
>TRBJ1-2|NA|14|NA|TRBV18
TGTGCCAGCTCACCAGGGTTCGGCAACTATGGCTACACCTTC
CASSPGFGNYGYTF
>TRBJ2-7|NA|13|NA|TRBV5-1
TGCGCCAGCAGCTTGATAACTCACTACGAGCAGTACTTC
CASSLITHYEQYF
>TRBJ2-7|NA|15|NA|TRBV5-1
TGCGCCAGCAGCTTAGGGGAAGGAATAACCTACGAGCAGTACTTC
CASSLGEGITYEQYF
>TRBJ1-3|NA|15|NA|TRBV11-2
TGTGCCAGCAGCTTAGATCGCAGGGACGGAAACACCATATATTTT
CASSLDRRDGNTIYF
>TRBJ2-1|few|12|NA|TRBV4-3
TGCGCCAGCAGCCAAGGTTACAATGAGCAGTTCTTC
CASSQGYNEQFF
>TRBJ2-7|NA|12|NA|TRBV13
TGTGCCAGCAGCTGGGCGGTCAACGAGCAGCACTTC
CASSWAVNEQHF
>TRBJ2-7|NA|13|NA|TRBV7-3
TGTGCCAGCAGCTCCTATGACACCTACGAGCAGTACTTC
CASSSYDTYEQYF
>TRBJ2-3|NA|14|NA|TRBV6-4
TGTGCCAGCAGTGACGGTGGAGTCACAGATACGCAGTATTTT
CASSDGGVTDTQYF